The entry below gives a single T cell receptor (beta chain) sequence along with its context. This sample is part of a study of shared clonotypes between healthy human individuals. The repertoire was sequenced with immunoSEQ multiplex PCR; TCRdb's copy has only in-frame clones and lacks some. Of a few million clones listed, less than 95% were seen once; the top ten hold 0.37%. With V trimmed by 4 bases and J by 2 bases, 6 bases remained unmatched. The CDR3 totals 15 residues. Germline V gene lookup returns CDR1 LNHDA and CDR2 SQIVND (reference sequence). The sequence derives from a young man in good health. Some clones in this sample may be carry-over from other donors' samples. The rearrangement uses TRBV19 and TRBJ2-3, with 7 bases matching TRBD1. Source material: naive CD4+ T cells from PBMCs. Subset noted: CD45RA+ positively selected. The CDR3 region is CASSRGDSLTDTQYF. CDR3 in DNA: TGTGCCAGTAGTAGAGGGGACAGCCTCACAGATACGCAGTATTTT.